This note documents a single T cell receptor beta chain sequence. The sample comes from a study of technical replicates of blood from a few donors. Sequenced by immunoSEQ multiplex PCR; TCRdb stores in-frame clones only, minus some. There are tens of thousands of clones in the sample; around 90% occur only once, and 0.3% to 0.45% lies in the top ten. This CDR3 contains 14 residues. Unmatched junction bases numbered 8, after V lost 7 bases and J lost 5 bases. The germline V gene has CDR1 SNHLY and CDR2 FYNNEI. What was sequenced was T cells isolated from PBMCs. The clonotype originates from a human donor in good health. The chain joins TRBV2 to TRBJ2-3; 8 bases are a match to TRBD2. CDR3 in DNA: TGTGCCAGCAAGTACGGGAGGGCGGGAGATACGCAGTATTTT. Translation: CASKYGRAGDTQYF.